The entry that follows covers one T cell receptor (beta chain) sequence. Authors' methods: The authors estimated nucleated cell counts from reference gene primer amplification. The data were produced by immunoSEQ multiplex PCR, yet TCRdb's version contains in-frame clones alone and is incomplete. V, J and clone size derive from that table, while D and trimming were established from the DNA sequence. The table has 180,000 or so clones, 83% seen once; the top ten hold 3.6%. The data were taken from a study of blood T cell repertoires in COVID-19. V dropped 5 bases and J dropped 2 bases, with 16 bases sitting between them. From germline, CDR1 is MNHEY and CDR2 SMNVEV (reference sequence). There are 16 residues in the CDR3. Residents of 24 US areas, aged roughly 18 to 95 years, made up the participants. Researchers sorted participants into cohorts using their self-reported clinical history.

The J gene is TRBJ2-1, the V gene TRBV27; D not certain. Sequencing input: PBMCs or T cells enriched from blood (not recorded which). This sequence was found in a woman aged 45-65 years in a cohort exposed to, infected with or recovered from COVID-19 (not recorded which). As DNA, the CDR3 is TGTGCCAGCAGTGCCGGAGCTGGGTGGACCTACAATGAGCAGTTCTTC. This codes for CASSAGAGWTYNEQFF.